This T cell receptor beta chain came from a study of blood T cell repertoires in COVID-19. Whole-study context: Sites across the United States, Italy and Spain contributed samples from acute and convalescent COVID-19.

Sequencing used immunoSEQ multiplex PCR; TCRdb keeps in-frame clones, though not all of them. The sample carries nearly 350,000 clones, approximately 89% recorded once. Germline-derived CDR1 and CDR2 are SGHNT and YYREEE (reference sequence). This CDR3 is 16 amino acids long. The V gene lost 0 bases and the J gene lost 7 bases, with 16 bases spanning the gap. The clonotype originates from a woman aged 18 to 35 who had recovered from COVID-19. Source material: peripheral blood. The chain links TRBV5-4 to TRBJ2-2, with D possibly being TRBD2 (7 bases). The CDR3 protein is CASSLVRGATDGELFF. DNA for the CDR3: TGTGCCAGCAGCTTGGTCCGGGGGGCGACCGACGGGGAGCTGTTTTTT.